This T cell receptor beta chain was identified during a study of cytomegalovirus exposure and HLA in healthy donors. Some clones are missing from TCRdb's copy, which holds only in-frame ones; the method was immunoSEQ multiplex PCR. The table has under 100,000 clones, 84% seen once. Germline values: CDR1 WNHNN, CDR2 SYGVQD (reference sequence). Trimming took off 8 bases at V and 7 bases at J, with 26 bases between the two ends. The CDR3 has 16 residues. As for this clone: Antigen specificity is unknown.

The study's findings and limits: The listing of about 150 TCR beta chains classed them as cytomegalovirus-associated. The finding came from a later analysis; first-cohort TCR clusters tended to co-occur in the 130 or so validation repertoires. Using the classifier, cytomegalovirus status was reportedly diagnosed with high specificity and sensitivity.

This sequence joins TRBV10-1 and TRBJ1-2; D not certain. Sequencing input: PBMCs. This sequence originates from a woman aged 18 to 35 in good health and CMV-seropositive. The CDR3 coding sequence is TGCGCCAGCCCCCCCCGGAGGGATACACCCGCGGGTGGCTACACCTTC. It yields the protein CASPPRRDTPAGGYTF.